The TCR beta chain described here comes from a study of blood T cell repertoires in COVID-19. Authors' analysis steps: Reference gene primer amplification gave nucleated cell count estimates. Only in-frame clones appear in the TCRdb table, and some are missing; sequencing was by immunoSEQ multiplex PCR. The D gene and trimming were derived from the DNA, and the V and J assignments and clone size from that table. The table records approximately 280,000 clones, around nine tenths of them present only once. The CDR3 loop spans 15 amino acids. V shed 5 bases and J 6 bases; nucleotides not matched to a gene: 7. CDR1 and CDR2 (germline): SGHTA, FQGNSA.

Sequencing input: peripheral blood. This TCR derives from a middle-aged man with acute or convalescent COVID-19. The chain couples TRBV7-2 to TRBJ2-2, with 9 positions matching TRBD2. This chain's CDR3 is CASSPRGGGAGELFF. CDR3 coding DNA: TGTGCCAGCAGCCCCCGGGGCGGGGGGGCCGGGGAGCTGTTTTTT.